Below are 12 T cell receptor beta chains sequenced from a single sample in a study of shared clonotypes between healthy human individuals. Profiled with immunoSEQ multiplex PCR; TCRdb holds only in-frame clones, not every one. The sample lists under 650,000 clones; less than 96% were seen once. The sample was naive CD4+ T cells sorted from blood. Subset of the sample: CD45RA+ positively selected. These TCRs come from a woman aged 30 to 39 in good health.

For this clone: Other nucleotide sequences from this sample produce the same CDR3. This chain joins TRBV19 and TRBJ2-5; 7 bases match TRBD2. Germline lookup yields CDR1 LNHDA and CDR2 SQIVND (reference sequence). CDR3 size: 13 residues. The V gene end was trimmed by 1 base and the J gene end by 5 bases; junction bases not matched to a gene: 1. The CDR3 bases are TGTGCCAGTAGTATAGGCGGGAGCGAGACCCAGTACTTC. Protein sequence: CASSIGGSETQYF.

The V and J genes are TRBV18 and TRBJ2-7, with D perhaps assigned TRBD1 or TRBD2 (5 bases each). The CDR3 length is 14 residues. CDR1 and CDR2 from the germline V gene are KGHSH and LQKENI. V gave up 5 bases and J gave up 1 base, with 12 bases separating them. As DNA, the CDR3 is TGTGCCAGCTCAGCCCCGGGACCGTCCTACGAGCAGTACTTC. Its translation is CASSAPGPSYEQYF.

The chain combines TRBV28 with TRBJ1-6, with 7 nucleotides matching TRBD1. V lost 10 bases and J lost 6; bases outside the gene matches: 21. The CDR3 has 18 amino acids. Per the germline V gene, CDR1 is MDHEN and CDR2 is SYDVKM. The CDR3 protein is CATPGQFCTRVCNSPLHF. The CDR3 DNA follows: TGTGCCACACCGGGACAGTTCTGCACTAGGGTATGTAATTCACCCCTCCACTTT.

CDR3 coding DNA: TGTGCCAGTCGGCTTAGGGCCGGGGAGCTGTTTTTT. It encodes CASRLRAGELFF. The chain is built from TRBV19 and TRBJ2-2; D is uncertain. The CDR3 runs 12 residues. Per the germline V gene, CDR1 is LNHDA and CDR2 is SQIVND (reference sequence). The V end was cut by 8 bases, the J end by 6 bases, with 10 bases between. The whole variable domain, remainder taken from reference TRBV19 and TRBJ2-2, is DGGITQSPKYLFRKEGQNVTLSCEQNLNHDAMYWYRQDPGQGLRLIYYSQIVNDFQKGDIAEGYSVSREKKESFPLTVTSAQKNPTAFYLCASRLRAGELFFGEGSRLTVL.

The V call is TRBV10-3, the J call TRBJ2-5, with D possibly TRBD1 on 5 matching bases. The DNA end is a closer match to TRBJ2-7, so the J assignment may be wrong. CDR3 length: 16 residues. Germline loops: CDR1 ENHRY, CDR2 SYGVKD. CDR3: CATRAAAGHDSYEQYF. CDR3 nucleotides: TGTGCCACCCGGGCGGCGGCAGGGCACGACTCCTACGAGCAGTACTTC.

J is TRBJ2-3 and V is TRBV9; 8 bases line up with TRBD2. The germline V gene encodes CDR1 SGDLS and CDR2 YYNGEE. The CDR3 is 17 amino acids. The ends lost 1 base at V and 0 bases at J; junction bases unmatched: 7. The CDR3, as DNA: TGTGCCAGCAGCGTATCGACTAGCGCCACTAGCACAGATACGCAGTATTTT. It specifies CASSVSTSATSTDTQYF.

In this sample, this clone turned up once. The genes are TRBV9 and TRBJ1-5, with D tentatively TRBD1 (6 bases). The V and J ends lost 3 bases and 6 bases respectively, with 19 bases between them. The CDR3 consists of 16 residues. Germline V CDR1 and CDR2: SGDLS, YYNGEE. The CDR3 DNA sequence: TGTGCCAGCAGCGCCCGGGAGGGGGGTATCGGTCAGCCCCAGCATTTT. As protein: CASSAREGGIGQPQHF. The whole variable domain, remainder taken from reference TRBV9 and TRBJ1-5, is DSGVTQTPKHLITATGQRVTLRCSPRSGDLSVYWYQQSLDQGLQFLIQYYNGEERAKGNILERFSAQQFPDLHSELNLSSLELGDSALYFCASSAREGGIGQPQHFGDGTRLSIL.

The chain couples TRBV10-3 to TRBJ1-1, with D possibly TRBD1 on 6 matching bases. The CDR3 covers 15 residues. V lost 5 bases and J 6 bases, leaving 19 bases between the germline ends. The V gene's germline CDR1 is ENHRY and CDR2 SYGVKD. The DNA for the CDR3 is TGTGCCATCAGTTCTACCACAACAGGGACGGCTGAAGCTTTCTTT. Its translation: CAISSTTTGTAEAFF.

The chain links TRBV4-1 to TRBJ2-7; 11 bases are shared with TRBD2. Germline CDR1 reads MGHRA; CDR2 reads YSYEKL. V lost 1 base to trimming and J lost 7 bases; unmatched junction nucleotides: 6. This CDR3 has 15 residues. The CDR3 loop reads CASSQGSSGRGEQYF. The CDR3 nucleotides read TGCGCCAGCAGCCAAGGTAGTAGCGGGAGGGGAGAGCAGTACTTC.

This chain joins TRBV13 and TRBJ2-5; D is ambiguous. In germline, CDR1 is PRHDT, CDR2 FYEKMQ (reference sequence). The V gene lost 5 bases and the J gene lost 1 base, with 14 bases spanning the gap. The CDR3 loop spans 15 amino acids. The CDR3 spells CASSMTSPLQETQYF. The CDR3 DNA sequence: TGTGCCAGCAGCATGACCAGCCCACTCCAAGAGACCCAGTACTTC.

This clone was recorded once. J is TRBJ1-5 and V is TRBV28, with a weak D call TRBD1 (5 bases). Germline lookup yields CDR1 MDHEN and CDR2 SYDVKM. CDR3 size: 14 residues. V was pared by 6 bases and J by 7 bases, with 16 bases between. The CDR3, as DNA: TGTGCCAGCAGCGGGGGGTGGGGACGCCAGCCCCAGCATTTT. It codes for CASSGGWGRQPQHF.

CDR3 protein: CASEPGLSSYEQYF. The CDR3, as DNA: TGTGCCTCCGAGCCGGGACTCAGCTCCTACGAGCAGTACTTC. The V gene is TRBV10-3, the J gene TRBJ2-7; weak D call: TRBD2 (6 bases). Germline V gene sequence: CDR1 ENHRY, CDR2 SYGVKD. The CDR3 runs to 14 residues. Between the trimmed V and J ends, which lost 11 bases and 0 bases, there was a span of 17 bases.